Below, 3 T cell receptor beta chains from the same sample are listed, as sequenced in a study of blood T cell repertoires in COVID-19. TCRdb's copy holds only in-frame clones and misses some; the assay was immunoSEQ multiplex PCR. The table includes about 44,000 clones, approximately 92% detected once. Sequenced material: peripheral blood. The receptors come from a human donor in a cohort sampled during active COVID-19.

V usage is TRBV4-3 and J usage is TRBJ2-1; TRBD2 agrees at 11 bases. This CDR3 region has 15 residues. V was clipped by 0 bases and J by 8 bases; unmatched bases: 3. Per the germline V gene, CDR1 is LGHNA and CDR2 is YSLEER. CDR3 DNA sequence: TGCGCCAGCAGCCAAGAACTAGCGGGAGTTTATGAGCAGTTCTTC. It is translated as CASSQELAGVYEQFF.

The chain combines TRBV5-1 with TRBJ1-4; 7 bases align to TRBD1. Germline CDR1 and CDR2: SGHRS and YFSETQ. This CDR3 is 14 amino acids long. With 4 bases clipped from V and 4 bases from J, the junction kept 4 bases outside the gene matches. The CDR3 coding sequence is TGCGCCAGCAGCCCGACAGGGCGTAATGAAAAACTGTTTTTT. Translated: CASSPTGRNEKLFF.

This clone showed up just a few times. The genes are TRBV30 and TRBJ1-5; tentatively, D is TRBD1 (6 bases). CDR3 length: 14 residues. Germline V CDR1 and CDR2: GTSNPN, SVGIG (reference sequence). Trimming stripped 2 bases from V and 6 bases from J, with 14 bases between. The CDR3 reads CAWSRNRVSQPQHF. CDR3 nucleotide sequence: TGTGCCTGGAGTCGGAACAGGGTCAGTCAGCCCCAGCATTTT.